This record concerns one T cell receptor beta chain sequence. Its antigen is still unknown. Within the sample, other DNA sequences also encode this same CDR3. Healthy HIV-negative adults without recent acute infections or vaccinations served as donors. The sample is drawn from a study of shared clonotypes between healthy human individuals. CDR3 length: 11 amino acids. V was pared by 3 bases and J by 5 bases, with 7 bases between. CDR1 and CDR2 (germline): DFQATT, SNEGSKA (reference sequence). Clones were sequenced by immunoSEQ multiplex PCR, and TCRdb holds only the in-frame ones, with some missing. This table holds under 2.5 million clones, just under 95% found once. The study, taken as a whole, reports: Naive subsets generally exceeded memory subsets in estimated richness. The expectation was that sequencing depth would affect clonotype sharing among donors.

Sequencing was carried out using naive CD4+ T cells from PBMCs. Sample subset: CD45RA+ positively selected. The chain links TRBV20-1 to TRBJ1-2; D is unresolved. The sequence was obtained from a man between 18 and 35 years old in good health. Some clones in this sample may be carry-over from other donors' samples. The CDR3 DNA sequence: TGCAGTGCTAGGGACCGATATGGCTACACCTTC. Amino acid sequence: CSARDRYGYTF.